The clone carrying this TCR beta chain came up many times. Its antigen remains unidentified. This specimen comes from a study of T-cell reconstitution after alpha-beta-depleted transplantation in children. The library targeted TCRbeta and was prepared with unique molecular identifiers. TCRdb processed the PCR reads anew with MiXCR; each CDR3 protein has one entry. The table records 700,000 or so distinct CDR3 sequences, around 14% of them present only once. Deletions cut 6 bases from V and 3 bases from J, with 9 bases between. CDR3 size: 12 residues. Germline V CDR1 and CDR2: DFQATT, SNEGSKA (reference sequence). Overall study results and limits: There were some patients whose high TCRbeta diversity at day 60 came from surviving recipient T cells and thymic progenitors. In patients about two months after transplant, alpha-beta T cells reportedly arose from several hundred expanded graft clones. Newly produced T cells mostly accounted for T-cell counts and diversity one year post-transplant.

The TCR sequence derives from a girl aged 2-10 years with congenital amegakaryocytic thrombocytopenia, due to receive a stem cell transplant. The source was PBMCs, collected before TCRalphabeta/CD19-depleted stem cell transplant. V usage is TRBV20-1 and J usage is TRBJ2-1; D is uncertain. This chain's CDR3 is CSAEKGYNEQFF. CDR3 DNA sequence: TGCAGTGCCGAGAAAGGCTACAATGAGCAGTTCTTC.